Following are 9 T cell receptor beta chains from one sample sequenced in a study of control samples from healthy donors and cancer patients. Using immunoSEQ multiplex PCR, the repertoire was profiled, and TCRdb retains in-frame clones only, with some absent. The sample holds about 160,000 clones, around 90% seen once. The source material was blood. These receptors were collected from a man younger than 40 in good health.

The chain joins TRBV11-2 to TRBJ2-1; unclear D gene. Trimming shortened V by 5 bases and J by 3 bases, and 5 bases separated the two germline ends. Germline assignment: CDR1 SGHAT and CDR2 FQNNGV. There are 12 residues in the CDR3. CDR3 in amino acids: CASSRVYNEQFF. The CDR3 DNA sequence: TGTGCCAGCAGCCGCGTCTACAATGAGCAGTTCTTC.

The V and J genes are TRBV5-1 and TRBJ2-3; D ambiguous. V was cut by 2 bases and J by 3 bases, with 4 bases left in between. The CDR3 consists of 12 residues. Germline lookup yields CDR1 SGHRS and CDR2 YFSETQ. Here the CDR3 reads CASSFGTDTQYF. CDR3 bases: TGCGCCAGCAGCTTTGGGACAGATACGCAGTATTTT.

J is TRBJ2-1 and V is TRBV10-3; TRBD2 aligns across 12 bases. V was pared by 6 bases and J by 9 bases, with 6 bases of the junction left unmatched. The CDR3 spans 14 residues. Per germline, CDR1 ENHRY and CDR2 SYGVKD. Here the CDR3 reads CAISLLAGGGEQFF. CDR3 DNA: TGTGCCATCAGCCTTCTAGCGGGAGGGGGTGAGCAGTTCTTC.

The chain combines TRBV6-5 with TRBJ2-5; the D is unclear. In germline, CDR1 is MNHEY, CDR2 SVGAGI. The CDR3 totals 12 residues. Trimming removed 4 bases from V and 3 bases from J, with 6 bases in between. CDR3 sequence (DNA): TGTGCCAGCAGTTCCAGGAAAGAGACCCAGTACTTC. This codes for CASSSRKETQYF.

The CDR3 DNA reads as TGTGCCAGCAGCTTATCAGGGGCGGGTGAAAAACTGTTTTTT. Translated: CASSLSGAGEKLFF. The chain joins TRBV7-2 to TRBJ1-4, with D maybe TRBD1 (6 bases). V lost 2 bases to trimming and J lost 7 bases, with 11 bases between them. CDR1 and CDR2 (germline): SGHTA, FQGNSA. This CDR3 is 14 amino acids long.

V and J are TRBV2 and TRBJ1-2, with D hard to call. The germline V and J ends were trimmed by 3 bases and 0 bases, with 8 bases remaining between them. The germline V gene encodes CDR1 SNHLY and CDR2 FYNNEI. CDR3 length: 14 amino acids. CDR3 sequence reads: CASSDNFANYGYTF. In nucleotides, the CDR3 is TGTGCCAGCAGTGATAATTTTGCTAACTATGGCTACACCTTC.

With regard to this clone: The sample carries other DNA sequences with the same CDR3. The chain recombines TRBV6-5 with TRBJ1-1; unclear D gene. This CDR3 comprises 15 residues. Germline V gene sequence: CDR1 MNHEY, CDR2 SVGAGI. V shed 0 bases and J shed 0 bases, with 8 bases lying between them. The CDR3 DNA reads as TGTGCCAGCAGTTACTCCCGCCAGGTGAACACTGAAGCTTTCTTT. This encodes CASSYSRQVNTEAFF.

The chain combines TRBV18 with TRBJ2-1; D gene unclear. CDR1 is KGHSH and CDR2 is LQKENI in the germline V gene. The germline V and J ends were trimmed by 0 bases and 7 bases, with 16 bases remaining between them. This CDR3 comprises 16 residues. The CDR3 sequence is CASSPPDPGRLNEQFF. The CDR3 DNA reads TGTGCCAGCTCACCACCGGACCCCGGGCGCCTTAATGAGCAGTTCTTC. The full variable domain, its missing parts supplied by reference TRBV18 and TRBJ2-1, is NAGVMQNPRHLVRRRGQEARLRCSPMKGHSHVYWYRQLPEEGLKFMVYLQKENIIDESGMPKERFSAEFPKEGPSILRIQQVVRGDSAAYFCASSPPDPGRLNEQFFGPGTRLTVL.

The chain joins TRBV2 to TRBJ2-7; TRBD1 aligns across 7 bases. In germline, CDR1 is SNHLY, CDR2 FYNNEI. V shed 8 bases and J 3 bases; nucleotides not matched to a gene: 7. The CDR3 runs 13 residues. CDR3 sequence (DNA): TGTGCCAGCCTACAGGGGCCCCACTACGAGCAGTACTTC. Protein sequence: CASLQGPHYEQYF.